Reported below is one T cell receptor beta chain. The entry originates in a study of blood T cell repertoires in COVID-19. For the study at large: Samples of COVID-19 (acute and convalescent) were obtained from the United States, Italy and Spain.

Germline loops: CDR1 SGDLS, CDR2 YYNGEE. J gave up 10 bases and V 0 bases, and 6 bases lay outside the gene matches. This CDR3 region has 13 residues. The authors' processing: Amplification from reference gene primers served as the basis for estimated nucleated cell counts. Produced via immunoSEQ multiplex PCR; TCRdb's table is partial and in-frame only. That table furnishes V, J and clone size, whereas the DNA furnished D and trimming. The repertoire holds about 160,000 clones, with 84% as singletons. Sample: peripheral blood. V usage is TRBV9 and J usage is TRBJ1-1; 7 positions match TRBD1. The clonotype comes from a man aged 18 to 35 with active or convalescent COVID-19. The CDR3 bases are TGTGCCAGCAGCGTAGCTGGAGGGGGCGCAGCTTTCTTT. Its protein is CASSVAGGGAAFF.